This T cell receptor (beta chain) was captured in a study of CD8+ T cells in alopecia areata. Overall study context: Twice daily, treated patients received 5 to 10 mg of oral tofacitinib.

Indicated treatment: oral pan-JAK inhibitor, 5-10 mg twice daily. V shed 9 bases and J shed 4 bases, with 6 bases lying between them. The CDR3 runs 10 residues. The V gene's germline CDR1 is LNHDA and CDR2 SQIVND (reference sequence). Reverse transcription of extracted RNA yielded cDNA, which provided the sequencing template. Data came from immunoSEQ multiplex PCR; TCRdb stores just in-frame clones and leaves some out. Counted here are around 180,000 clones, about three fifths occurring once; the ten biggest clones make up approximately 0.93%. The clonotype was recovered from a human donor with alopecia areata. The specimen was CD4+ T cells sorted from blood, collected at week 24, from a patient treated with tofacitinib. V usage is TRBV19 and J usage is TRBJ1-2, with unresolved D. As DNA, the CDR3 is TGTGCCAGCGGACTCTATGGCTACACCTTC. It is translated as CASGLYGYTF. Drawing the rest from reference TRBV19 and TRBJ1-2, the complete variable domain is DGGITQSPKYLFRKEGQNVTLSCEQNLNHDAMYWYRQDPGQGLRLIYYSQIVNDFQKGDIAEGYSVSREKKESFPLTVTSAQKNPTAFYLCASGLYGYTFGSGTRLTVV.